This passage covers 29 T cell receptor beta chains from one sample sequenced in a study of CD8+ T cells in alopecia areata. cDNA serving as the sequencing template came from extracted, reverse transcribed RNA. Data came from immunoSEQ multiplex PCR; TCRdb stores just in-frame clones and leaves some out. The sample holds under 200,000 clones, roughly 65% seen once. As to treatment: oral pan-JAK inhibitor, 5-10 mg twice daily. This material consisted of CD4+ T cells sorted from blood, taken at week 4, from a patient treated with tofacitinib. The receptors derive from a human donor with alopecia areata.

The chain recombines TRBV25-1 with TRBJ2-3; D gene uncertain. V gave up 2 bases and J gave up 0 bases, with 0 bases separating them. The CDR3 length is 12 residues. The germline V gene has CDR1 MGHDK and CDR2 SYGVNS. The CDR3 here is CASSESTDTQYF. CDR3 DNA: TGTGCCAGCAGTGAAAGCACAGATACGCAGTATTTT.

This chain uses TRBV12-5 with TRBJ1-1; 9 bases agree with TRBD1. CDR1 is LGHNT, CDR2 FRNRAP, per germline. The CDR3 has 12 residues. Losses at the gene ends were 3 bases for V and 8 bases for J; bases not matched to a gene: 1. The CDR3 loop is CASGFGQGEAFF. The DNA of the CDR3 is TGTGCTAGTGGTTTTGGACAGGGGGAAGCTTTCTTT.

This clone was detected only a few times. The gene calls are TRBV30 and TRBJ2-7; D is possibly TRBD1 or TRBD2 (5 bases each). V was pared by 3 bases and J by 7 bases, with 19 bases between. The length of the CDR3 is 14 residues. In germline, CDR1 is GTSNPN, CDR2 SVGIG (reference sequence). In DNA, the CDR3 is TGTGCCTGGAGCACCGGGACGTCCTTTGGAGAGCAGTACTTC. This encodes CAWSTGTSFGEQYF.

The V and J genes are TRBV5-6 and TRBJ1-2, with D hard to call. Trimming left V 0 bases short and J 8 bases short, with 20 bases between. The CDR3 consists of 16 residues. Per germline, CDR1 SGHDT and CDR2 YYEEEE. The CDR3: CASSLGSGIGLSGYTF. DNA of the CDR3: TGTGCCAGCAGCTTGGGGTCAGGCATAGGGCTATCAGGCTACACCTTC. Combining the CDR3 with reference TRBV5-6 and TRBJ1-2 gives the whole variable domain DAGVTQSPTHLIKTRGQQVTLRCSPKSGHDTVSWYQQALGQGPQFIFQYYEEEERQRGNFPDRFSGHQFPNYSSELNVNALLLGDSALYLCASSLGSGIGLSGYTFGSGTRLTVV.

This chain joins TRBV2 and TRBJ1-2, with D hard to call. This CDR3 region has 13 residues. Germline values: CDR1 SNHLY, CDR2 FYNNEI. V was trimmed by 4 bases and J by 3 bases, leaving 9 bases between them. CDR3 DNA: TGTGCCAGCAGTGGAGAGGGATACTATGGCTACACCTTC. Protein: CASSGEGYYGYTF. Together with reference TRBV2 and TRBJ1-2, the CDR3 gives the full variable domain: EPEVTQTPSHQVTQMGQEVILRCVPISNHLYFYWYRQILGQKVEFLVSFYNNEISEKSEIFDDQFSVERPDGSNFTLKIRSTKLEDSAMYFCASSGEGYYGYTFGSGTRLTVV.

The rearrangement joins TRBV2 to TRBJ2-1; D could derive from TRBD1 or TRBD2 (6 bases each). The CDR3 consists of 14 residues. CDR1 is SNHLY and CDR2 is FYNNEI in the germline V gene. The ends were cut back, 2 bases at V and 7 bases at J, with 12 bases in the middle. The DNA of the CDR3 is TGTGCCAGCAGTGAAAGTAGGGGGGAGAATGAGCAGTTCTTC. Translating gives CASSESRGENEQFF.

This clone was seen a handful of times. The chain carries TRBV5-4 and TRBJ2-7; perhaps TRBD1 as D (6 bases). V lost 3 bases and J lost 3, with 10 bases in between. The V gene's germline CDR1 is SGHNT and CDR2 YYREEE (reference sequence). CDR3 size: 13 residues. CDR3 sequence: CASSSPDSYEQYF. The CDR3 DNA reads TGTGCCAGCAGCTCCCCGGACAGCTACGAGCAGTACTTC.

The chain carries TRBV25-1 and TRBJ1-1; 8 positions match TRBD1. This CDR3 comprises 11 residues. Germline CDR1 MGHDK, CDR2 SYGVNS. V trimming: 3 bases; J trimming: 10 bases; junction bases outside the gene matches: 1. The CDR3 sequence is CASSDQGAAFF. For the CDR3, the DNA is TGTGCCAGCAGTGATCAGGGGGCAGCTTTCTTT.

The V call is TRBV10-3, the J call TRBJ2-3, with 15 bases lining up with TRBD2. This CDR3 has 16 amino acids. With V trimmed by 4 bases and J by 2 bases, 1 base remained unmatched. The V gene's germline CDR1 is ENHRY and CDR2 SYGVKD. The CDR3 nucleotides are TGTGCCATCAGTGGGACTAGCGGGAGGGACACAGATACGCAGTATTTT. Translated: CAISGTSGRDTDTQYF.

CDR3 region: CAWRRDILYEQYF. In DNA, the CDR3 is TGTGCCTGGAGGAGAGACATTCTCTACGAGCAGTACTTC. The chain joins TRBV30 to TRBJ2-7; D is unclear. CDR3 length: 13 residues. Germline CDR1 reads GTSNPN; CDR2 reads SVGIG (reference sequence). V was trimmed by 3 bases and J by 3 bases, leaving 12 bases between them.

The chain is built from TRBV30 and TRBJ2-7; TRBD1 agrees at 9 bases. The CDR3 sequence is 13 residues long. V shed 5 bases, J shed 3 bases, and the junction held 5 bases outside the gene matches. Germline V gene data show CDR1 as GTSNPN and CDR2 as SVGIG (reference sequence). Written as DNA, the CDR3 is TGTGCCTGGGGGGGGACAGGGATCTACGAGCAGTACTTC. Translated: CAWGGTGIYEQYF.

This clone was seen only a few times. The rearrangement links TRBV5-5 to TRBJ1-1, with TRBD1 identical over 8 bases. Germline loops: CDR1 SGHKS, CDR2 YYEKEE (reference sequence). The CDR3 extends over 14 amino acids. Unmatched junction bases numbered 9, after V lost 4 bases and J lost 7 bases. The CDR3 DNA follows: TGTGCCAGCAGCCCACCACGACAGGGGAGTGAAGCTTTCTTT. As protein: CASSPPRQGSEAFF.

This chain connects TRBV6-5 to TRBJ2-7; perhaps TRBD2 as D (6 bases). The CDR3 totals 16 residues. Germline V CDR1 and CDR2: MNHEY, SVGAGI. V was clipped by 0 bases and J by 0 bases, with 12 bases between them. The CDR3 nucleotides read TGTGCCAGCAGTTACTCGATGAGGGGACTCTCCTACGAGCAGTACTTC. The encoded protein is CASSYSMRGLSYEQYF.

The chain's CDR3 is CASSPDDETQYF. The CDR3 nucleotides are TGTGCCAGCAGCCCGGACGACGAGACCCAGTACTTC. The V and J genes are TRBV7-2 and TRBJ2-5; D gene unclear. V shed 5 bases and J shed 5 bases, with 9 bases lying between them. CDR1 is SGHTA and CDR2 is FQGNSA in the germline V gene. The CDR3 runs 12 residues.

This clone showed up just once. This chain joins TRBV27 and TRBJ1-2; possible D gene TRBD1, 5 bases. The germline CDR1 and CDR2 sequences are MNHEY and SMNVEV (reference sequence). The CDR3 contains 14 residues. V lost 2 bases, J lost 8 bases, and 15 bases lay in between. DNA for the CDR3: TGTGCCAGCAGTTTAAGTCGGGGGATGGGGGGCTACACCTTC. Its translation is CASSLSRGMGGYTF.

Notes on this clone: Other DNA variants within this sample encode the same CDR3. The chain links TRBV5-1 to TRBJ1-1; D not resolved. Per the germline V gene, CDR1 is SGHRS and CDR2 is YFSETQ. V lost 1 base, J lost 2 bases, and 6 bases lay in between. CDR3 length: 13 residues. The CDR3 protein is CASSLTVNTEAFF. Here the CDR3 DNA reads TGCGCCAGCAGCTTGACAGTTAACACTGAAGCTTTCTTT.

CDR3 DNA: TGTGCCACCAGCAGAGATCTGCGGGGGGGCTCCTACAATGAGCAGTTCTTC. Translated: CATSRDLRGGSYNEQFF. The chain uses TRBV15 and TRBJ2-1; TRBD2 matches at 9 bases. V lost 0 bases to trimming and J lost 0 bases; unmatched junction nucleotides: 3. Germline CDR1 reads LNHNV; CDR2 reads YYDKDF (reference sequence). The CDR3 is made up of 17 amino acids.

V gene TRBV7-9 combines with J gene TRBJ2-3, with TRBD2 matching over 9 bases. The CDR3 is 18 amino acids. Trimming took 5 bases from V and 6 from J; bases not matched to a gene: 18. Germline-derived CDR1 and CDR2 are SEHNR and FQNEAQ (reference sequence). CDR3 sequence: CASSRKVRLAGISDTQYF. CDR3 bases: TGTGCCAGCAGCCGTAAGGTCCGGCTAGCGGGGATTTCGGATACGCAGTATTTT.

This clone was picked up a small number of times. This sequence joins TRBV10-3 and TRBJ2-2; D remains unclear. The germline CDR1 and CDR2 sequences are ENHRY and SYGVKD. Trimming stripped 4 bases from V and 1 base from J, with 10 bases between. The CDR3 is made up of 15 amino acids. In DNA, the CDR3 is TGTGCCATCAGTGGCAAGGGAAAGAACACCGGGGAGCTGTTTTTT. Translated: CAISGKGKNTGELFF.

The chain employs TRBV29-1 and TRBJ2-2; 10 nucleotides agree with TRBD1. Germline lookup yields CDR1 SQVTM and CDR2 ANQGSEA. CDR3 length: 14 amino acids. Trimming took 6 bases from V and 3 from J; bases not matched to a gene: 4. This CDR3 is CSVGTGAYTGELFF. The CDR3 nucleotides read TGCAGCGTAGGGACAGGGGCATACACCGGGGAGCTGTTTTTT.

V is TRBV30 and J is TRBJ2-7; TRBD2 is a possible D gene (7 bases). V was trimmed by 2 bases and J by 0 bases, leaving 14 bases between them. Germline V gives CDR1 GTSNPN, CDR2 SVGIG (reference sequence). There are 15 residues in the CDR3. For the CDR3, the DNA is TGTGCCTGGAGTATGGGGGCGGGGGCCTCCTACGAGCAGTACTTC. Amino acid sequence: CAWSMGAGASYEQYF.

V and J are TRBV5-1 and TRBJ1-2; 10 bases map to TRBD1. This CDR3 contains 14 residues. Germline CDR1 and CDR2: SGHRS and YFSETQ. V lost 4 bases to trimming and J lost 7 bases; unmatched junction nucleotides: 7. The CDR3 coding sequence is TGCGCCAGCAGCAACGGACAGGGGGTTACTGGCTACACCTTC. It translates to CASSNGQGVTGYTF.

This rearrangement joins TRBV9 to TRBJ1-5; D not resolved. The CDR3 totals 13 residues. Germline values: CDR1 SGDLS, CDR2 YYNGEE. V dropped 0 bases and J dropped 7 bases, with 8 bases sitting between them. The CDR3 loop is CASSVEGVQPQHF. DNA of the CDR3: TGTGCCAGCAGCGTAGAGGGTGTGCAGCCCCAGCATTTT.

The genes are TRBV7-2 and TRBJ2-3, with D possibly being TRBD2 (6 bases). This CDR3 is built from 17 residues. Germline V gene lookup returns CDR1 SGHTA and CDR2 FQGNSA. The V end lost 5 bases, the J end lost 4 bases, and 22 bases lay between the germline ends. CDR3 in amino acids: CASSRLGGTLAADTQYF. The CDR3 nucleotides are TGTGCCAGCAGCAGACTAGGCGGAACCCTTGCTGCAGATACGCAGTATTTT. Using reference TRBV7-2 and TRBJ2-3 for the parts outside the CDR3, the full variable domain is GAGVSQSPSNKVTEKGKDVELRCDPISGHTALYWYRQSLGQGLEFLIYFQGNSAPDKSGLPSDRFSAERTGGSVSTLTIQRTQQEDSAVYLCASSRLGGTLAADTQYFGPGTRLTVL.

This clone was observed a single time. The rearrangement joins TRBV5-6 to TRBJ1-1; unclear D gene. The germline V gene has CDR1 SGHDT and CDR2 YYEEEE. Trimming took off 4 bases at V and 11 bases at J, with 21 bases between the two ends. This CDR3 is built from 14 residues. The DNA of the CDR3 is TGTGCCAGCAGCGTACAATCGACGACTACCAGGGCTTTCTTT. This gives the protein CASSVQSTTTRAFF.

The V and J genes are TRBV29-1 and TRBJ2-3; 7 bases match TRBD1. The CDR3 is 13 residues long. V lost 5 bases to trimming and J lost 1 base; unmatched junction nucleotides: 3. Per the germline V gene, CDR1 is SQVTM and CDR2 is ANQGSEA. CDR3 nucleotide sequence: TGCAGCGTTCCCACAGGGGGCACAGATACGCAGTATTTT. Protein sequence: CSVPTGGTDTQYF.

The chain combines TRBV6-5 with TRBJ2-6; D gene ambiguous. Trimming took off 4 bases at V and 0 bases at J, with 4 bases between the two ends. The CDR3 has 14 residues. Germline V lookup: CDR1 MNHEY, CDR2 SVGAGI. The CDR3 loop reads CASSLGSGANVLTF. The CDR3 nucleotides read TGTGCCAGCAGTTTGGGCTCTGGGGCCAACGTCCTGACTTTC.

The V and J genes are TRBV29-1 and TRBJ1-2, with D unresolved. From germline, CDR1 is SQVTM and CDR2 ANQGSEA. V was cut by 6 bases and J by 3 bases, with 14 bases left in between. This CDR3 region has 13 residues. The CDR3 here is CSVQPQGYYGYTF. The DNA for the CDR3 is TGCAGCGTCCAACCCCAAGGCTACTATGGCTACACCTTC. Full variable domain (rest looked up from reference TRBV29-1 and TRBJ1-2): SAVISQKPSRDICQRGTSLTIQCQVDSQVTMMFWYRQQPGQSLTLIATANQGSEATYESGFVIDKFPISRPNLTFSTLTVSNMSPEDSSIYLCSVQPQGYYGYTFGSGTRLTVV.

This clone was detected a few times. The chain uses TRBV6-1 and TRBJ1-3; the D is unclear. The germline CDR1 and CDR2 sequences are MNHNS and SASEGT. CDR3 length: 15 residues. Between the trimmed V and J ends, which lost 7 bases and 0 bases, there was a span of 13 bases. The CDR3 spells CASTPRLDSGNTIYF. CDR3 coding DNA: TGTGCCAGCACCCCTCGTTTGGACTCTGGAAACACCATATATTTT.